These 5 T cell receptor beta chains were sequenced from one sample in a study of blood T cell repertoires in COVID-19. Data came from immunoSEQ multiplex PCR; TCRdb stores just in-frame clones and leaves some out. This sample has more than 95,000 clones, with approximately 80% found just once. Sequences were obtained from peripheral blood. All receptors come from a human donor in a cohort sampled during active COVID-19.

V and J are TRBV2 and TRBJ2-3; 9 bases are shared with TRBD1. The junction had 7 bases not matched to a gene; V was cut back by 6 bases and J by 6 bases. The germline V gene encodes CDR1 SNHLY and CDR2 FYNNEI. This CDR3 contains 14 residues. The DNA of the CDR3 is TGTGCCAGCAGCCGGGACAGGGTTATGGATACGCAGTATTTT. This sequence encodes CASSRDRVMDTQYF.

This sequence joins TRBV30 and TRBJ2-1; 8 bases match TRBD2. The CDR3 is 14 amino acids. J lost 5 bases, V lost 1 base, and 4 bases had no gene match. From germline, CDR1 is GTSNPN and CDR2 SVGIG (reference sequence). CDR3 coding DNA: TGTGCCTGGAGTGCCCCCGGGAGGGACAATGAGCAGTTCTTC. Protein: CAWSAPGRDNEQFF.

The J gene is TRBJ1-4, the V gene TRBV6-6, with a tentative D call TRBD1 (6 bases). The CDR3 is made up of 14 amino acids. Trimming cost V 8 bases and J 7 bases, with 17 bases left between them. CDR1 MNHNY and CDR2 SVGAGI come from the germline V gene (reference sequence). The CDR3 nucleotides read TGTGCCAGCCAATTTTTACAGGGAAGTGAAAAACTGTTTTTT. Translated, it gives CASQFLQGSEKLFF.

The V gene is TRBV27, the J gene TRBJ2-1, with a tentative D call TRBD2 (6 bases). Deletions cut 5 bases from V and 2 bases from J, with 13 bases between. Germline CDR1 MNHEY, CDR2 SMNVEV (reference sequence). This CDR3 comprises 15 residues. CDR3 protein: CASSLSRGAYNEQFF. The CDR3 coding sequence is TGTGCCAGCAGTCTCTCCCGCGGGGCCTACAATGAGCAGTTCTTC.

The V and J genes are TRBV5-5 and TRBJ2-5; TRBD2 aligns across 11 bases. Germline V gene lookup returns CDR1 SGHKS and CDR2 YYEKEE (reference sequence). CDR3 size: 16 residues. The V gene end was trimmed by 4 bases and the J gene end by 0 bases; junction bases not matched to a gene: 5. The CDR3 sequence: CASSPMTSGNQETQYF. The CDR3 nucleotides are TGTGCCAGCAGCCCAATGACTAGCGGGAACCAAGAGACCCAGTACTTC.